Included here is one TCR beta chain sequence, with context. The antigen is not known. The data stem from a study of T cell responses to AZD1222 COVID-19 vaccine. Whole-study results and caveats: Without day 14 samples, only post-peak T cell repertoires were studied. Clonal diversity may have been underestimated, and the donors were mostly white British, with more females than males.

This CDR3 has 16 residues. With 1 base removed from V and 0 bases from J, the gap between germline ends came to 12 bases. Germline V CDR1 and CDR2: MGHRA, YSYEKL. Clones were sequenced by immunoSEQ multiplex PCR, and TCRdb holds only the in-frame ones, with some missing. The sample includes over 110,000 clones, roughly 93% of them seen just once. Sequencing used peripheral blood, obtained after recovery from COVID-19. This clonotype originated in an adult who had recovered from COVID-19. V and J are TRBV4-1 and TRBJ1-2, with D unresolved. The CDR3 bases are TGCGCCAGCAGCCAAGGTCCAGGCAGAGCTAACTATGGCTACACCTTC. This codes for CASSQGPGRANYGYTF.